The sequence of this T cell receptor beta chain was determined in a study of identifying expanded T cells in peripheral blood. Comments on this clone: Its matching antigen is unknown.

Some clones are missing from TCRdb's copy, which holds only in-frame ones; the method was immunoSEQ multiplex PCR. The table has 120,000 or so clones, approximately 80% seen once; the top ten hold 2.5% to 3.5%. Points from the study as a whole: Roughly 1.2 clones differed between technical replicates, versus about 16 and 19 over time. Variance in clone template counts between approximately two-week samples significantly increased with total template count across all healthy donors.

Trimming stripped 10 bases from V and 5 bases from J, with 18 bases between. The CDR3 totals 13 residues. Germline-derived CDR1 and CDR2 are SGHDT and YYEEEE. This clonotype originated in a person between 18 and 75 years old in good health. The sequencing sample was made of blood. The rearrangement joins TRBV5-6 to TRBJ1-2; D is unclear. For the CDR3, the DNA is TGTGCCGCGCCACGGGGTGGACGGTATGGCTACACCTTC. Translation: CAAPRGGRYGYTF.